A single sample gave rise to the 13 T cell receptor beta chains below, sequenced in a study of OX40 agonist ivuxolimab in advanced cancers. TCRdb's copy holds only in-frame clones and misses some; the assay was immunoSEQ multiplex PCR. The sample yields 55,000 to 70,000 clones, 65% to 90% seen once. The specimen comprised CD4+ or CD8+ T cells sorted from blood, sampled in a trial of the OX40 agonist ivuxolimab. Source of these receptors: an adult with an advanced solid tumor such as melanoma, head and neck, liver or kidney cancer.

This chain links TRBV21-1 with TRBJ2-7; the D call TRBD1 from the table was never checked on the DNA. TRBV21-1 is described as a pseudogene. This CDR3 is built from 16 residues. CDR3 DNA: TGTGCCAGCAACGAAATAGGGGGACACCACCGCTACGAGCAGTACTTC. It encodes CASNEIGGHHRYEQYF.

This clone was detected once. The chain carries TRBV7-8 and TRBJ2-2; 7 bases match TRBD2. The length of the CDR3 is 15 residues. V lost 5 bases, J lost 7 bases, and 10 bases stayed unmatched. Germline CDR1 reads SGHVS; CDR2 reads FQNEAQ. The CDR3 DNA reads as TGTGCCAGCAGCCCAACTAGCGCCTCAGGCGGGGAGCTGTTTTTT. This translates into CASSPTSASGGELFF.

The rearrangement links TRBV10-3 to TRBJ1-3; perhaps TRBD1 as D (6 bases). The CDR3 runs 13 residues. The V and J ends lost 5 bases and 5 bases respectively, with 10 bases between them. CDR1 is ENHRY and CDR2 is SYGVKD in the germline V gene. In DNA form, the CDR3 reads TGTGCCATCAGTACAGGGAGTAGAAACACCATATATTTT. It translates to CAISTGSRNTIYF.

The chain couples TRBV6-5 to TRBJ2-2; TRBD2 might be the D (6 bases). The V gene's germline CDR1 is MNHEY and CDR2 SVGAGI. The CDR3 length is 15 residues. V was pared by 6 bases and J by 6 bases, with 17 bases between. The CDR3 reads CASREGHLSAGELFF. CDR3 DNA: TGTGCCAGCAGGGAGGGCCATTTATCAGCCGGGGAGCTGTTTTTT.

This chain links TRBV19 with TRBJ2-7, with TRBD2 identical over 9 bases. In germline, CDR1 is LNHDA, CDR2 SQIVND (reference sequence). The CDR3 loop spans 18 amino acids. V shed 5 bases, J shed 0 bases, and the junction held 14 bases outside the gene matches. The CDR3 protein is CASSGASGAGGLSYEQYF. The CDR3 coding sequence is TGTGCCAGTAGTGGCGCCTCAGGAGCGGGAGGACTCTCCTACGAGCAGTACTTC.

This sequence joins TRBV15 and TRBJ2-4; the D gene is possibly TRBD1 (6 bases). Germline assignment: CDR1 LNHNV and CDR2 YYDKDF (reference sequence). The V end lost 1 base, the J end lost 6 bases, and 10 bases lay between the germline ends. The CDR3 length is 14 residues. The DNA of the CDR3 is TGTGCCACCAGCAGAGGTTCACAGGGAAACATTCAGTACTTC. Amino acids: CATSRGSQGNIQYF. Combining the CDR3 with reference TRBV15 and TRBJ2-4 gives the whole variable domain DAMVIQNPRYQVTQFGKPVTLSCSQTLNHNVMYWYQQKSSQAPKLLFHYYDKDFNNEADTPDNFQSRRPNTSFCFLDIRSPGLGDTAMYLCATSRGSQGNIQYFGAGTRLSVL.

This chain uses TRBV5-1 with TRBJ2-1; TRBD2 aligns across 7 bases. The length of the CDR3 is 16 residues. Germline V gives CDR1 SGHRS, CDR2 YFSETQ. The V and J ends lost 4 bases and 0 bases, in that order; junction bases with no gene match: 7. The CDR3, as DNA: TGCGCCAGCAGCGATGGACGGGAGGTCTCCTACAATGAGCAGTTCTTC. Its protein is CASSDGREVSYNEQFF.

This rearrangement joins TRBV4-1 to TRBJ1-4; 11 bases match TRBD1. This CDR3 region has 17 residues. Germline values: CDR1 MGHRA, CDR2 YSYEKL. The J segment lost 7 bases and the V segment lost 6 bases, leaving 13 bases of the junction unmatched. The CDR3: CASSLILRGTGGEKLFF. The CDR3 coding sequence is TGCGCCAGCAGTCTTATCTTAAGGGGGACAGGGGGTGAAAAACTGTTTTTT.

This clone was seen a single time. V and J are TRBV2 and TRBJ2-3, with 14 nucleotides matching TRBD2. The CDR3 is 16 amino acids. With V trimmed by 9 bases and J by 0 bases, 5 bases remained unmatched. Germline CDR1 SNHLY, CDR2 FYNNEI. As DNA, the CDR3 is TGTGCCAGGGGGACTAGCGGGAGAGGGAGCACAGATACGCAGTATTTT. Its protein product is CARGTSGRGSTDTQYF.

The chain joins TRBV14 to TRBJ2-2; D gene uncertain. Trimming left V 3 bases short and J 6 bases short, with 5 bases between. The CDR3 sequence is 12 residues long. CDR1 SGHDN and CDR2 FVKESK come from the germline V gene. The CDR3 region has the DNA TGTGCCAGCAGCCAGGGTCCCGGGGAGCTGTTTTTT. Residues: CASSQGPGELFF.

V is TRBV5-1 and J is TRBJ2-3; D is unresolved. The CDR3 covers 14 residues. CDR1 is SGHRS, CDR2 YFSETQ, per germline. Trimming shortened V by 1 base and J by 4 bases, and 10 bases separated the two germline ends. As DNA, the CDR3 is TGCGCCAGCAGCTTGTTTGATCTCTCAGATACGCAGTATTTT. Residues: CASSLFDLSDTQYF.

The J gene is TRBJ2-3, the V gene TRBV14; the D gene is possibly TRBD2 (5 bases). Germline V gene data show CDR1 as SGHDN and CDR2 as FVKESK. Trimming pared 4 bases from V and 8 bases from J, leaving 7 bases between. The CDR3 extends over 11 amino acids. CDR3 region: CASSPGVTQYF. The DNA of the CDR3 is TGTGCCAGCAGCCCCGGGGTTACGCAGTATTTT.

The genes are TRBV28 and TRBJ2-1; 14 bases line up with TRBD2. V was pared by 3 bases and J by 9 bases, with 13 bases of the junction left unmatched. The CDR3 spans 18 residues. Germline loops: CDR1 MDHEN, CDR2 SYDVKM. The CDR3 bases are TGTGCCAGCAGTTTCTCAAAGCCGGGACTAGCGGGAGTAAGTGAGCAGTTCTTC. This codes for CASSFSKPGLAGVSEQFF.